A single sample gave rise to the 25 T cell receptor beta chains below, sequenced in a study of T cells in Graves' hyperthyroidism and ophthalmopathy. Authors of the study amplified TCR beta CDR3 regions from RNA transcripts. Researchers ran a first-round RT-PCR on the TCR CDR3 using the HTBI primer set. One entry per CDR3 protein, called by TCRdb with MiXCR from the multiplex PCR reads. Of fewer than 400,000 distinct CDR3 sequences in the sample, about 14% are singletons; the top ten hold 25% to 30%. Sequencing was carried out using blood. The source of these receptors is a man between 45 and 60 years old with Graves' ophthalmopathy.

The chain uses TRBV27 and TRBJ2-5; no reliable D call. The V and J ends lost 3 bases and 5 bases respectively, with 13 bases between them. This CDR3 contains 14 residues. Germline lookup yields CDR1 MNHEY and CDR2 SMNVEV (reference sequence). For the CDR3, the DNA is TGTGCCAGCAGTTTTGGGCTACCCACGGAGACCCAGTACTTC. Encoded protein: CASSFGLPTETQYF.

This clonotype was found many times. J is TRBJ2-5 and V is TRBV2, with 11 bases fitting TRBD2. CDR3 length equals 15 residues. V lost 1 base and J lost 2; bases outside the gene matches: 0. The V gene's germline CDR1 is SNHLY and CDR2 FYNNEI. The CDR3, as DNA: TGTGCCAGCAGTGAAGGACTAGCGGGGCAAGAGACCCAGTACTTC. Its protein is CASSEGLAGQETQYF.

The chain recombines TRBV9 with TRBJ1-1; no definite D call. The CDR3 runs 13 residues. V lost 3 bases and J 1 base, leaving 7 bases between the germline ends. Germline CDR1 SGDLS, CDR2 YYNGEE. CDR3 residues: CASSGQANTEAFF. The CDR3 nucleotides read TGTGCCAGCAGCGGGCAGGCGAACACTGAAGCTTTCTTT.

The chain couples TRBV3-1 to TRBJ2-1; TRBD1 matches at 7 bases. Unmatched junction bases numbered 6, after V lost 1 base and J lost 15 bases. The CDR3 runs 12 residues. The V gene's germline CDR1 is LGHDT and CDR2 YNNKEL (reference sequence). As DNA, the CDR3 is TGTGCCAGCAGCCAAGGACAGGGTTCGGGGTTCTTC. This codes for CASSQGQGSGFF.

This clonotype showed up many times. The V call is TRBV12-3 or TRBV12-4, the J call TRBJ1-2; TRBD1 might be the D (5 bases). The CDR3 loop spans 14 amino acids. Trimming pared 2 bases from V and 3 bases from J, leaving 10 bases between. CDR3 sequence: CASSLQGVDYGYTF. CDR3 DNA: TGTGCCAGCAGTTTACAGGGTGTTGACTATGGCTACACCTTC.

This clonotype occurred many times. The V gene is TRBV20-1, the J gene TRBJ2-5; the match to TRBD1 covers 10 bases. Germline CDR1 DFQATT, CDR2 SNEGSKA (reference sequence). The CDR3 is 15 amino acids. V was pared by 4 bases and J by 5 bases, with 10 bases of the junction left unmatched. The CDR3 sequence: CSAKKPGQGKETQYF. CDR3 nucleotides: TGCAGTGCTAAAAAGCCGGGACAGGGGAAGGAGACCCAGTACTTC.

This clonotype was detected only a few times. The V and J genes are TRBV14 and TRBJ2-3, with 7 bases fitting TRBD2. Germline V lookup: CDR1 SGHDN, CDR2 FVKESK. The CDR3 is 11 residues long. The ends lost 1 base at V and 13 bases at J; junction bases unmatched: 2. As DNA, the CDR3 is TGTGCCAGCAGCCAAGTAGGGACTAAGTATTTT. Encoded protein: CASSQVGTKYF.

This chain connects TRBV7-9 to TRBJ2-1; no clear D gene. The CDR3 extends over 14 amino acids. V shed 8 bases and J shed 4 bases, with 15 bases lying between them. Germline CDR1 is SEHNR and CDR2 is FQNEAQ (reference sequence). The CDR3 is CASLSRLDYNEQFF. The CDR3 bases are TGTGCCAGCCTCAGTCGACTGGATTACAATGAGCAGTTCTTC.

A few counts support this clonotype. The CDR3 DNA sequence: TGTGCCAGCAGCGTAGGGGGACTAGCGGTCTACAATGAGCAGTTCTTC. Its protein product is CASSVGGLAVYNEQFF. The gene calls are TRBV9 and TRBJ2-1; 11 positions agree with TRBD2. The CDR3 has 16 residues. Trimming cost V 0 bases and J 3 bases; bases outside gene matches: 2. CDR1 and CDR2 from the germline V gene are SGDLS and YYNGEE.

The count of this clonotype is one. Given a much more abundant clone one base away, this may be a read error. The V gene is TRBV12-3 or TRBV12-4, the J gene TRBJ2-7, with a tentative D call TRBD2 (6 bases). The CDR3 totals 18 residues. The CDR3 region is CASSFVGRSGTGGAEPYF. CDR3 DNA sequence: TGTGCCAGCAGTTTCGTGGGCAGATCCGGGACTGGCGGAGCTGAGCCGTACTTC.

This clonotype was detected ten times or more. J is TRBJ2-2 and V is TRBV20-1; 10 bases fit TRBD2. The CDR3 has 16 amino acids. The germline gives CDR1 DFQATT, CDR2 SNEGSKA (reference sequence). Trimming at V came to 3 bases and at J to 5 bases, leaving 9 bases not matched to a gene. Here the CDR3 reads CSASLSGRTGTGELFF. CDR3 in DNA: TGCAGTGCTAGTCTTAGCGGGAGGACTGGAACCGGGGAGCTGTTTTTT.

This clonotype was seen only a few times. The chain combines TRBV27 with TRBJ2-3, with 9 bases matching TRBD2. From germline, CDR1 is MNHEY and CDR2 SMNVEV (reference sequence). V lost 7 bases, J lost 4 bases, and 15 bases stayed unmatched. This CDR3 has 17 amino acids. The DNA for the CDR3 is TGTGCCAGCACTGCTGTGGTTCGGACTAGCGTTGCAGATACGCAGTATTTT. Its protein is CASTAVVRTSVADTQYF.

The chain links TRBV28 to TRBJ2-1, with TRBD2 matching over 15 bases. CDR3 length equals 20 residues. V trimming: 3 bases; J trimming: 4 bases; junction bases outside the gene matches: 13. Germline V CDR1 and CDR2: MDHEN, SYDVKM. The CDR3 region is CASSFVGLAGGSLGYNEQFF. The CDR3 DNA is TGTGCCAGCAGTTTTGTGGGACTAGCGGGAGGTTCATTGGGTTACAATGAGCAGTTCTTC.

This clonotype turned up a few times. The V gene is TRBV24-1, the J gene TRBJ2-7; possible D gene TRBD2, 6 bases. Trimming removed 3 bases at V and 0 bases at J, with 11 bases between. The germline V gene encodes CDR1 KGHDR and CDR2 SFDVKD. The CDR3 runs 15 residues. The CDR3 reads CATSDGGRSSYEQYF. The DNA of the CDR3 is TGTGCCACCAGTGATGGAGGGAGGAGCTCCTACGAGCAGTACTTC.

This clonotype has ten or more counts. The V call is TRBV7-2, the J call TRBJ2-7, with D possibly TRBD2 on 5 matching bases. V was clipped by 6 bases and J by 3 bases, with 21 bases between them. The CDR3 totals 16 residues. CDR1 and CDR2 (germline): SGHTA, FQGNSA. Here the CDR3 DNA reads TGTGCCAGCAGTTCAAGCGCTAGTCTAGCTGGCTACGAGCAGTACTTC. Residues: CASSSSASLAGYEQYF.

V usage is TRBV9 and J usage is TRBJ2-5, with 12 nucleotides matching TRBD2. After removal of 0 bases from V and 1 base from J, the junction contained 4 bases not matched to a gene. The length of the CDR3 is 17 residues. Germline loops: CDR1 SGDLS, CDR2 YYNGEE. The CDR3 DNA follows: TGTGCCAGCAGCGTAGGTCTAGCGGGGGGGACCCAAGAGACCCAGTACTTC. This encodes CASSVGLAGGTQETQYF.

This clonotype has ten or more counts. The CDR3 loop reads CSASGGLLQETQYF. CDR3 bases: TGCAGTGCTAGTGGGGGGTTGCTGCAAGAGACCCAGTACTTC. The chain employs TRBV20-1 and TRBJ2-5; maybe TRBD2 (6 bases). With 3 bases removed from V and 2 bases from J, the gap between germline ends came to 13 bases. CDR1 and CDR2 from the germline V gene are DFQATT and SNEGSKA (reference sequence). The CDR3 contains 14 residues.

This clonotype was counted only a few times. The V and J genes are TRBV20-1 and TRBJ2-7; 12 bases line up with TRBD2. CDR3 size: 14 residues. Germline CDR1 reads DFQATT; CDR2 reads SNEGSKA (reference sequence). V lost 5 bases and J lost 7; bases outside the gene matches: 9. CDR3 region: CSAPWTSGTWEQYF. The CDR3 nucleotides read TGCAGTGCTCCATGGACTAGCGGGACGTGGGAGCAGTACTTC.

This clonotype was recorded a few times. The rearrangement joins TRBV20-1 to TRBJ2-3; 7 nucleotides agree with TRBD1. Unmatched junction bases numbered 8, after V lost 1 base and J lost 7 bases. Per germline, CDR1 DFQATT and CDR2 SNEGSKA (reference sequence). This CDR3 comprises 14 residues. The CDR3 coding sequence is TGCAGTGCTAGAGCTCCGAACAGGGGCCATACGCAGTATTTT. Translated: CSARAPNRGHTQYF.

This clonotype was counted only a few times. V is TRBV11-3 and J is TRBJ2-1, with TRBD2 matching 12 bases. Trimming took 8 bases from V and 8 from J; bases not matched to a gene: 13. The CDR3 loop spans 16 amino acids. The germline gives CDR1 SGHNT, CDR2 YENEEA. The CDR3 coding sequence is TGTGCCAGCCGGACCCAAGGACTAGCGGGATGGGATGAGCAGTTCTTC. Protein: CASRTQGLAGWDEQFF.

The sample holds many counts of this clonotype. This chain joins TRBV6-1 and TRBJ2-7; 7 nucleotides line up with TRBD1. This CDR3 comprises 14 residues. Germline loops: CDR1 MNHNS, CDR2 SASEGT. Losses at the gene ends were 5 bases for V and 2 bases for J; bases not matched to a gene: 6. The CDR3 here is CASSSQQGTYEQYF. CDR3 coding DNA: TGTGCCAGCAGTTCCCAACAGGGGACCTACGAGCAGTACTTC.

The table lists this clonotype with a few counts. The chain has TRBV12-3 or TRBV12-4 and TRBJ2-7; D remains unclear. The V end lost 1 base, the J end lost 4 bases, and 5 bases lay between the germline ends. The CDR3 length is 12 residues. The CDR3 sequence: CASSLEEYEQYF. The CDR3, as DNA: TGTGCCAGCAGTTTAGAGGAGTACGAGCAGTACTTC.

Only a few counts were recorded for this clonotype. This rearrangement joins TRBV6-2 or TRBV6-3 to TRBJ1-5; D not resolved. Trimming left V 6 bases short and J 7 bases short, with 13 bases between. This CDR3 spans 13 amino acids. CDR1 and CDR2 (germline): MNHEY, SVGEGT. CDR3 residues: CASSPSWGQPQHF. CDR3 DNA sequence: TGTGCCAGCAGCCCCAGTTGGGGACAGCCCCAGCATTTT.

This clonotype has at least ten counts. This chain joins TRBV9 and TRBJ2-2, with 8 bases identical to TRBD1. In germline, CDR1 is SGDLS, CDR2 YYNGEE. The CDR3 spans 18 residues. The V and J ends lost 3 bases and 3 bases, in that order; junction bases with no gene match: 13. The CDR3 reads CASSDAYRPDRDTGELFF. CDR3 coding DNA: TGTGCCAGCAGCGATGCATACCGACCGGACAGGGACACCGGGGAGCTGTTTTTT.

This clonotype was recorded many times. This chain uses TRBV13 with TRBJ1-5; no reliable D call. Germline CDR1 is PRHDT and CDR2 is FYEKMQ (reference sequence). V lost 1 base and J 7 bases, leaving 5 bases between the germline ends. The length of the CDR3 is 12 residues. In DNA form, the CDR3 reads TGTGCCAGCAGCTTAGTTGGCCAGCCCCAGCATTTT. Residues: CASSLVGQPQHF.